A single sample is the source of the 14 T cell receptor beta chains below, sequenced in a study of T-cell reconstitution after alpha-beta-depleted transplantation in children. Molecular barcoding with unique molecular identifiers was used for the TCRbeta library. Via MiXCR, TCRdb re-called the PCR reads, giving one row per CDR3 protein. The sample includes around 700,000 distinct CDR3 sequences, roughly 13% of them seen just once. This specimen consisted of PBMCs, obtained before TCRalphabeta/CD19-depleted stem cell transplant. These receptors originate from a girl aged 2-10 years with congenital amegakaryocytic thrombocytopenia, due to receive a stem cell transplant.

The CDR3 is CASSQKIDRTDTQYF. The CDR3 DNA reads as TGTGCCAGCAGCCAAAAGATAGACCGCACAGATACGCAGTATTTT. V gene TRBV14 combines with J gene TRBJ2-3; D gene uncertain. Trimming stripped 2 bases from V and 1 base from J, with 10 bases between. The CDR3 has 15 residues. In germline, CDR1 is SGHDN, CDR2 FVKESK.

This clonotype was counted ten times or more. The chain employs TRBV7-9 and TRBJ2-7; D gene unclear. Trimming stripped 7 bases from V and 0 bases from J, with 7 bases between. The CDR3 loop spans 12 amino acids. The V gene's germline CDR1 is SEHNR and CDR2 FQNEAQ (reference sequence). CDR3 nucleotides: TGTGCCAGCATGGCGGTCTCCTACGAGCAGTACTTC. It codes for CASMAVSYEQYF. The whole variable domain, filled in from reference TRBV7-9 and TRBJ2-7, reads DTGVSQNPRHKITKRGQNVTFRCDPISEHNRLYWYRQTLGQGPEFLTYFQNEAQLEKSRLLSDRFSAERPKGSFSTLEIQRTEQGDSAMYLCASMAVSYEQYFGPGTRLTVT.

This clonotype was observed a single time. This rearrangement joins TRBV3-1 to TRBJ2-7; 7 nucleotides match TRBD2. Germline CDR1 is LGHDT and CDR2 is YNNKEL (reference sequence). This CDR3 has 15 amino acids. After removal of 10 bases from V and 2 bases from J, the junction contained 14 bases not matched to a gene. The CDR3: CATCQASGAAYEQYF. The CDR3 DNA sequence: TGTGCCACCTGCCAAGCTAGCGGAGCCGCCTACGAGCAGTACTTC.

This clonotype was seen a handful of times. The chain joins TRBV5-1 to TRBJ1-6, with 9 bases matching TRBD1. The CDR3 sequence is 15 residues long. The germline CDR1 and CDR2 sequences are SGHRS and YFSETQ. After removal of 4 bases from V and 3 bases from J, the junction contained 2 bases not matched to a gene. The DNA of the CDR3 is TGCGCCAGCAGCCCGGACAGGGGCTATAATTCACCCCTCCACTTT. Translated: CASSPDRGYNSPLHF.

Only a few counts were recorded for this clonotype. V is TRBV7-8 and J is TRBJ1-6; 9 bases align to TRBD1. The ends lost 5 bases at V and 9 bases at J; junction bases unmatched: 11. Germline values: CDR1 SGHVS, CDR2 FQNEAQ. The CDR3 extends over 16 amino acids. The CDR3 protein is CASSPRDREGGSPLHF. CDR3 DNA sequence: TGTGCCAGCAGCCCCCGGGACAGGGAAGGTGGTTCACCCCTCCACTTT.

This clonotype occurred a few times. This chain connects TRBV7-6 to TRBJ1-2, with TRBD1 identical over 8 bases. The trim removed 5 bases at V and 4 bases at J, leaving 6 bases unmatched. CDR3 length: 14 residues. Per germline, CDR1 SGHVS and CDR2 FNYEAQ. The DNA for the CDR3 is TGTGCCAGCAGCGCGATAACAGGGGGCTATGGCTACACCTTC. Translation: CASSAITGGYGYTF.

This clonotype was detected a few times. V and J are TRBV18 and TRBJ2-3; TRBD2 matches 12 bases. This CDR3 has 15 residues. The junction had 6 bases not matched to a gene; V was cut back by 5 bases and J by 6 bases. CDR1 is KGHSH, CDR2 LQKENI, per germline. CDR3 residues: CASSSGLAGIDTQYF. CDR3 DNA sequence: TGTGCCAGCTCATCTGGACTAGCGGGGATCGATACGCAGTATTTT.

This clonotype was observed at least ten times. The gene calls are TRBV12-3 or TRBV12-4 and TRBJ2-7; D not resolved. CDR3 length equals 13 residues. Trimming removed 3 bases from V and 2 bases from J, with 8 bases in between. CDR3 protein: CASSLSAAYEQYF. The CDR3 bases are TGTGCCAGCAGTTTGAGTGCAGCCTACGAGCAGTACTTC.

The rearrangement uses TRBV28 and TRBJ2-7, with 9 bases lining up with TRBD2. CDR1 is MDHEN, CDR2 SYDVKM, per germline. The CDR3 consists of 14 residues. The V and J ends lost 3 bases and 5 bases, in that order; junction bases with no gene match: 5. As DNA, the CDR3 is TGTGCCAGCAGTTTGTTAGCGGGAGCTCACGAGCAGTACTTC. Amino acid sequence: CASSLLAGAHEQYF.

This clonotype was counted many times. The V call is TRBV20-1, the J call TRBJ2-3, with D possibly matching TRBD2 (5 bases). The CDR3 runs to 13 residues. V shed 8 bases and J shed 2 bases, with 14 bases lying between them. Per the germline V gene, CDR1 is DFQATT and CDR2 is SNEGSKA (reference sequence). The CDR3 here is CSTQGGPTDTQYF. As DNA, the CDR3 is TGCAGTACCCAAGGAGGCCCCACAGATACGCAGTATTTT.

This clonotype was seen ten or more times. DNA for the CDR3: TGCAGTGCTAGAAATGGACTAGCGGAGGGTGAGCAGTTCTTC. This codes for CSARNGLAEGEQFF. The chain couples TRBV20-1 to TRBJ2-1; 10 positions agree with TRBD2. This CDR3 is built from 14 residues. The V gene end was trimmed by 2 bases and the J gene end by 9 bases; junction bases not matched to a gene: 7. Germline V gene sequence: CDR1 DFQATT, CDR2 SNEGSKA (reference sequence).

The V gene is TRBV18, the J gene TRBJ2-5; TRBD1 might be the D (6 bases). V gave up 3 bases and J gave up 5 bases, with 16 bases separating them. The length of the CDR3 is 15 residues. Germline values: CDR1 KGHSH, CDR2 LQKENI. The CDR3 DNA sequence: TGTGCCAGCTCACCCGTGTACAGGGTGGGGGAGACCCAGTACTTC. Its translation is CASSPVYRVGETQYF.

This chain joins TRBV6-5 and TRBJ2-3; D remains ambiguous. The CDR3 loop spans 16 amino acids. From germline, CDR1 is MNHEY and CDR2 SVGAGI. V lost 4 bases and J 6 bases, leaving 20 bases between the germline ends. The CDR3 reads CASSSGFDIGWDTQYF. The CDR3 DNA sequence: TGTGCCAGCAGTTCTGGCTTCGACATCGGCTGGGATACGCAGTATTTT.

Ten or more counts support this clonotype. V and J are TRBV20-1 and TRBJ2-5; D uncertain. This CDR3 is 12 amino acids long. The V end lost 6 bases, the J end lost 2 bases, and 10 bases lay between the germline ends. The germline V gene has CDR1 DFQATT and CDR2 SNEGSKA (reference sequence). CDR3 coding DNA: TGCAGTGCCAAATCCTGGCAAGAGACCCAGTACTTC. It is translated as CSAKSWQETQYF.